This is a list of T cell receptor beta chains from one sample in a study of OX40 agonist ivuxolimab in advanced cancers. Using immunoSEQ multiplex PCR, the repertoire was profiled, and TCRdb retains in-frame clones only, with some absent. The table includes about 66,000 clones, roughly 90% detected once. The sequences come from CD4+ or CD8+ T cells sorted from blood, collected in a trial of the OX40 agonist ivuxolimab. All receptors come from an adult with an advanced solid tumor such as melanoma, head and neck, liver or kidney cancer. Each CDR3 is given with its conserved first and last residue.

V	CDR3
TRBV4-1	CASSQLGLGKTYEQYF
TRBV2	CASRDDTDTQYF
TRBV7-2	CASTPQSGGGNGEQFF
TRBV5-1	CASSLGRDVSYEQYF
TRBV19	CASRAGTGVHQPQHF
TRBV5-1	CASSHSGGSYEQYF
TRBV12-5	CASGSSWGLSYNEQFF
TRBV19	CASNRDSLNQPQHF
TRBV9	CASSGLAEETQYF
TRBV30	CAWSKTSSETQYF
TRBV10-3	CAIGDRGLTEAFF
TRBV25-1	CASSASVGLAGFSHEQYF
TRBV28	CASSLRLNSNQPQHF
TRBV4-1	CASSQANSPLHF
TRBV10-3	CAISPTSGTYNEQFF
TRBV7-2	CASSVSRETQYF
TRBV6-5	CASSYTKDRDYEQYF
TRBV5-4	CASSLLRPTGPSTDTQYF
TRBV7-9	CASSSRDRGAFF
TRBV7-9	CASSLGGGASYEQYF
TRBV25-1	CASSEGRVYEKLFF
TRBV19	CASSWTSGRSSDTQYF
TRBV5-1	CASSLLSGGASTGELFF
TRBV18	CASSPLQGDQPQHF
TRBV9	CASSVGQGGNTIYF
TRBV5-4	CASSLGTGTNSPLHF
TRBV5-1	CASSGAGDTEAFF
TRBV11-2	CASSQTSVSGTQYF
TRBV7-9	CASGTLAGNYNEQFF
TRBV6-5	CASREIGGYNEQFF
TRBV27	CASRFTAGSYEQYF
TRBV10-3	CAISERQGPNTEAFF
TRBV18	CASSPTGQGTDTQYF
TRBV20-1	CSARPEAQYF
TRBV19	CASRWDLGVNTEAFF
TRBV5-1	CASSSYATENYGYTF
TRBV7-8	CASSLASGLAGGLGAGANVLTF
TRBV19	CASSMGQGGNQPQHF
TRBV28	CASSGRQGVLETQYF
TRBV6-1	CASSGRALGSGELFF
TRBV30	CAWRVAGSYNEQFF
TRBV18	CASSPRQNTEAFF
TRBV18	CASSPPPGSYEQYF
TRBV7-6	CASQEGGGTDTQYF
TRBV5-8	CASSRYRDYEQYF
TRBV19	CATLGRTEAFF
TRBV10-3	CAIEGSGNTIYF
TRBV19	CASSTAVPGYEQYF
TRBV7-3	CASSLIGQAGSGNTIYF
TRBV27	CASTPGRLRIDEAFF
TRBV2	CASRQGAGAFF
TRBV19	CASKRGPRDGTQYF
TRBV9	CASSPHRQGYETQYF
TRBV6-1	CASIGTGGVRHEQYF
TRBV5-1	CASSLQQEINEQYF
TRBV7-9	CASSLADRGLYNEQFF
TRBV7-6	CASSFGRETQYF